The rows below give T cell receptor beta chains drawn from one sample of a study of blood T cell repertoires in COVID-19. Clones were read by immunoSEQ multiplex PCR, and TCRdb kept only the in-frame ones, dropping some. This sample has more than 65,000 clones; roughly 82% occur once, and the top ten carry about 13%. Sequences were obtained from peripheral blood. The source of these receptors is a woman older than 75 with acute or convalescent COVID-19. Both conserved end residues are part of each CDR3. The D gene is left open where the match is weak. Not every row has a clone size; where given, it reads once, few, many or a size class.

NA	NA	TRBV11-3	TRBJ2-1	TGTGCCAGCAGCCCTCTGGCTAGCGCTGCCTACAATGAGCAGTTCTTC	CASSPLASAAYNEQFF
TRBD2	few	TRBV7-3	TRBJ2-3	TGTGCCAGCAGCTCAGGGGTAGCGGGAGGGATGTCAGATACGCAGTATTTT	CASSSGVAGGMSDTQYF
TRBD2	NA	TRBV5-6	TRBJ2-1	TGTGCCAGCAGCGCTGTGTTGACTAGCGGGAATTACAATGAGCAGTTCTTC	CASSAVLTSGNYNEQFF
TRBD2	NA	TRBV7-2	TRBJ2-1	TGTGCCAGCAGCCCCGGAGGGGTTGCGGGAGGTAGTAATGAGCAGTTCTTC	CASSPGGVAGGSNEQFF
NA	NA	TRBV2	TRBJ2-2	TGTGCCAGCCGAATAGACAGGAATGGTCCCGGGGAGCTGTTTTTT	CASRIDRNGPGELFF
NA	NA	TRBV29-1	TRBJ1-1	TGCAGCGTTTCCGGGGGGGGGAGAAAGATCAACACTGAAGCTTTCTTT	CSVSGGGRKINTEAFF
TRBD1	NA	TRBV6-2/TRBV6-3	TRBJ2-6	TGTGCCAGCAGTTCTACAGGGGGCTTTGGGGCCAACGTCCTGACTTTC	CASSSTGGFGANVLTF
TRBD2	NA	TRBV5-1	TRBJ2-3	TGCGCCAGCAGCTTAGGAGCGGGAGACACAGATACGCAGTATTTT	CASSLGAGDTDTQYF
NA	NA	TRBV29-1	TRBJ2-1	TGCAGCGTTGAAGGGGAGTGGGTTTACAATGAGCAGTTCTTC	CSVEGEWVYNEQFF
NA	NA	TRBV6-2/TRBV6-3	TRBJ2-1	TGTGCCAGCAGTCCCCCTTTGGGGGGTCCCTCCTACAATGAGCAGTTCTTC	CASSPPLGGPSYNEQFF
NA	NA	TRBV6-6	TRBJ2-7	TGTGCCAGCGGGGGCGGGGACAGCTACGAGCAGTACTTC	CASGGGDSYEQYF
TRBD2	NA	TRBV11-1	TRBJ2-3	TGTGCCAGCAGCGCCCGCGGGGGGACCACAGATACGCAGTATTTT	CASSARGGTTDTQYF
TRBD2	NA	TRBV5-1	TRBJ2-5	TGCGCCAGCAGCTTGCAGGGACTAGCCGGAGAGACCCAGTACTTC	CASSLQGLAGETQYF
TRBD1	NA	TRBV28	TRBJ2-7	TGTGCCAGCAGTGTGGACAGGGGGCGAGAGCAGTACTTC	CASSVDRGREQYF
TRBD1	few	TRBV28	TRBJ1-2	TGTGCCAGCAGTGTACCGGGACAGGCTTATGGCTACACCTTC	CASSVPGQAYGYTF
NA	NA	TRBV15	TRBJ2-7	TGTGCCACCAGCAGAGATAAAATATCTAGCTCCTACGAGCAGTACTTC	CATSRDKISSSYEQYF
NA	NA	TRBV19	TRBJ2-2	TGTGCCAGTAGTATGAACGGTTACACCGGGGAGCTGTTTTTT	CASSMNGYTGELFF
NA	many	TRBV7-2	TRBJ1-1	TGTGCCAGCAGCTTTCAGGGTGGGGCTGAAGCTTTCTTT	CASSFQGGAEAFF
NA	NA	TRBV6-2/TRBV6-3	TRBJ1-1	TGTGCCAGCAGTTACCCGAGTGGTGTACTGAACACTGAAGCTTTCTTT	CASSYPSGVLNTEAFF
TRBD1	NA	TRBV19	TRBJ2-4	TGTGCCAGTAGTTCTGGGACAGGGAGAGGCATTCAGTACTTC	CASSSGTGRGIQYF
TRBD2	NA	TRBV27	TRBJ2-1	TGTGCCAGCAGTAGTCCGAGCGGGAGTTCTGATGAGCAGTTCTTC	CASSSPSGSSDEQFF
NA	NA	TRBV9	TRBJ2-7	TGTGCCAGCAGCCCACATGGGGCCAGCTACGAGCAGTACTTC	CASSPHGASYEQYF
NA	NA	TRBV2	TRBJ2-1	TGTGCCATCCAAGTAGCTGTTAATGAGCAGTTCTTC	CAIQVAVNEQFF
NA	NA	TRBV5-1	TRBJ2-5	TGCGCCAGCAGCAGAGGAGGGGTAGAGACCCAGTACTTC	CASSRGGVETQYF
NA	few	TRBV16	TRBJ2-7	TGTGCCAGCAGCCCGGGTACCGAGCAGTACTTC	CASSPGTEQYF